These 10 T cell receptor beta chains originate from one sample sequenced in a study of T-cell memory formation after mild COVID-19. TCRdb processed the 5' RACE reads anew with MiXCR; each CDR3 protein has one entry. The sample has about 390,000 distinct CDR3 sequences, 15% to 20% seen once; the top ten hold 20% to 25%. The specimen was PBMCs or a T cell subset sorted from them (not recorded which). These receptors came from a man aged 18 to 30 who had mild COVID-19 (a few samples of this study predate the infection). Cell type and time point are not known.

This clonotype has a count of ten or more. The chain links TRBV24-1 to TRBJ2-3; D unresolved. The CDR3 has 14 residues. V lost 3 bases to trimming and J lost 4 bases, with 10 bases between them. Germline-derived CDR1 and CDR2 are KGHDR and SFDVKD. The CDR3 DNA reads as TGTGCCACCAGTGATCCAAAAACCGCAGATACGCAGTATTTT. Its protein product is CATSDPKTADTQYF.

This chain connects TRBV7-9 to TRBJ2-4, with D perhaps matching TRBD1 or TRBD2 (5 bases each). Trimming took 5 bases from V and 7 from J, leaving 12 bases between them. The germline gives CDR1 SEHNR, CDR2 FQNEAQ (reference sequence). The CDR3 spans 13 residues. CDR3 in amino acids: CASSDGAGNIQYF. The CDR3 nucleotides read TGTGCCAGCAGCGACGGGGCAGGGAACATTCAGTACTTC.

This clonotype was recorded many times. The DNA for the CDR3 is TGTGCCAGCAGCTTAGTCGCCAGTAATTCACCCCTCCACTTT. This sequence encodes CASSLVASNSPLHF. The chain uses TRBV7-9 and TRBJ1-6; D call uncertain. Trimming removed 1 base at V and 6 bases at J, with 7 bases between. The CDR3 runs to 14 residues. Germline lookup yields CDR1 SEHNR and CDR2 FQNEAQ (reference sequence). The complete variable domain, with remaining parts taken from reference TRBV7-9 and TRBJ1-6, reads DTGVSQNPRHKITKRGQNVTFRCDPISEHNRLYWYRQTLGQGPEFLTYFQNEAQLEKSRLLSDRFSAERPKGSFSTLEIQRTEQGDSAMYLCASSLVASNSPLHFGNGTRLTVT.

The J gene is TRBJ1-5, the V gene TRBV7-9, with D possibly matching TRBD1 (5 bases). V lost 4 bases and J lost 6, with 10 bases in between. Germline V gene data show CDR1 as SEHNR and CDR2 as FQNEAQ (reference sequence). The CDR3 is made up of 13 amino acids. CDR3 nucleotides: TGTGCCAGCAGCTCAACCGGGGCTCAGCCCCAGCATTTT. This translates into CASSSTGAQPQHF.

This clonotype counts as medium-sized. The rearrangement links TRBV7-2 to TRBJ2-7; TRBD2 aligns across 14 bases. The V segment lost 5 bases and the J segment 0 bases; nucleotides outside the gene matches: 3. The CDR3 has 16 residues. Germline V gives CDR1 SGHTA, CDR2 FQGNSA. This chain's CDR3 is CASSQGTSGSSYEQYF. In DNA form, the CDR3 reads TGTGCCAGCAGCCAAGGGACTAGCGGGAGCTCCTACGAGCAGTACTTC.

CDR3 in amino acids: CASSQFGPQTGRDGYTF. The CDR3 coding sequence is TGTGCCAGCAGCCAATTTGGCCCCCAGACAGGGAGGGATGGCTACACCTTC. V is TRBV14 and J is TRBJ1-2; 7 bases are shared with TRBD1. Trimming at V came to 2 bases and at J to 6 bases, leaving 15 bases not matched to a gene. The germline gives CDR1 SGHDN, CDR2 FVKESK. The CDR3 runs 17 residues.

This clonotype was seen more than once but under ten times. The chain links TRBV11-2 to TRBJ2-5, with D perhaps matching TRBD1 (5 bases). In germline, CDR1 is SGHAT, CDR2 FQNNGV. The CDR3 has 13 residues. V lost 4 bases and J lost 7, with 13 bases in between. The CDR3 nucleotides are TGTGCCAGCAGCTCCGACAGTCATAGGACCCAGTACTTC. Translating it yields CASSSDSHRTQYF. Variable domain in full (rest from reference TRBV11-2 and TRBJ2-5): EAGVAQSPRYKIIEKRQSVAFWCNPISGHATLYWYQQILGQGPKLLIQFQNNGVVDDSQLPKDRFSAERLKGVDSTLKIQPAKLEDSAVYLCASSSDSHRTQYFGPGTRLLVL.

The rearrangement links TRBV7-2 to TRBJ2-5, with D unresolved. From germline, CDR1 is SGHTA and CDR2 FQGNSA. Trimming cost V 0 bases and J 0 bases, with 11 bases left between them. The CDR3 spans 16 residues. The CDR3 DNA is TGTGCCAGCAGCTTAGCCCACTCCCTGTACCAAGAGACCCAGTACTTC. This gives the protein CASSLAHSLYQETQYF.

This clonotype was recorded a few times. This chain joins TRBV25-1 and TRBJ2-5; D is ambiguous. Germline CDR1 reads MGHDK; CDR2 reads SYGVNS. The germline V and J ends were trimmed by 4 bases and 5 bases, with 11 bases remaining between them. The CDR3 is 13 amino acids. DNA of the CDR3: TGTGCCAGCAGTGGGCTAGATGGTGAGACCCAGTACTTC. This encodes CASSGLDGETQYF. Using reference TRBV25-1 and TRBJ2-5 for the parts outside the CDR3, the full variable domain is EADIYQTPRYLVIGTGKKITLECSQTMGHDKMYWYQQDPGMELHLIHYSYGVNSTEKGDLSSESTVSRIRTEHFPLTLESARPSHTSQYLCASSGLDGETQYFGPGTRLLVL.

This clonotype was detected only a few times. The chain joins TRBV12-3 or TRBV12-4 to TRBJ2-3; 8 bases map to TRBD1. The CDR3 contains 15 residues. Trimming took 4 bases from V and 6 from J; bases not matched to a gene: 9. Written as DNA, the CDR3 is TGTGCCAGCAGTTCCTTACAGGGGGGTTGGGATACGCAGTATTTT. Protein sequence: CASSSLQGGWDTQYF.